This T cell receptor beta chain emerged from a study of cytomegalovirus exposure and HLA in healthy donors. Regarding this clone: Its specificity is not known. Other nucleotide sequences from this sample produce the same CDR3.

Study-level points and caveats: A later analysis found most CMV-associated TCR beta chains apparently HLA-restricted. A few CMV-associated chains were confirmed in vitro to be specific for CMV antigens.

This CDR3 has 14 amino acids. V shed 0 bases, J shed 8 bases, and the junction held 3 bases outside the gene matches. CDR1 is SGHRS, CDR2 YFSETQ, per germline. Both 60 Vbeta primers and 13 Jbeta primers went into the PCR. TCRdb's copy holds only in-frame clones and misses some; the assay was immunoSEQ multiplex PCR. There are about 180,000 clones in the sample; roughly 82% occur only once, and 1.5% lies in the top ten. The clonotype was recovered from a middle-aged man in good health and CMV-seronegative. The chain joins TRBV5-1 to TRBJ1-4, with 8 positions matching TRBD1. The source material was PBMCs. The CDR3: CASSLGTGNEKLFF. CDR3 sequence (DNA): TGCGCCAGCAGCTTGGGGACAGGGAACGAAAAACTGTTTTTT. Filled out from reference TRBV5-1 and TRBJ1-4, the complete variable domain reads KAGVTQTPRYLIKTRGQQVTLSCSPISGHRSVSWYQQTPGQGLQFLFEYFSETQRNKGNFPGRFSGRQFSNSRSEMNVSTLELGDSALYLCASSLGTGNEKLFFGSGTQLSVL.